The next 5 T cell receptor beta chains were all read from a single sample in a study of cytomegalovirus exposure and HLA in healthy donors. Amplification used 60 Vbeta primers and 13 Jbeta primers. The assay was immunoSEQ multiplex PCR, and TCRdb's table has in-frame clones only and misses some. The table has hundreds of thousands of clones, roughly 90% seen once. The specimen sequenced was PBMCs. The source of these receptors is a woman in her late teens or twenties in good health and CMV-seronegative.

Comment on this clone: At one boundary the junction diverges from the germline segment, which might be a read error. This chain connects TRBV4-3 to TRBJ2-7, with D perhaps matching TRBD2 (5 bases). Per the germline V gene, CDR1 is LGHNA and CDR2 is YSLEER. This CDR3 is built from 15 residues. The DNA for the CDR3 is TGCGCCAGCGGCCATAGGGCGGGCGCCTCCTACGAGCAGTACTTC. Translating it yields CASGHRAGASYEQYF.

This clone was counted a single time. At one end the junction does not follow the germline gene, possibly because of a read error. The chain carries TRBV4-1 and TRBJ2-1; 8 bases line up with TRBD1. Looked up from germline, CDR1 is MGHRA and CDR2 is YSYEKL. CDR3 size: 17 residues. DNA for the CDR3: TGCGCCAGCAGCCAGCGGGGTACAGGGGGGTCCTCCAATGAGCAGTTCTTC. This encodes CASSQRGTGGSSNEQFF.

The chain couples TRBV5-1 to TRBJ2-7; unclear D gene. CDR1 and CDR2 (germline): SGHRS, YFSETQ. The CDR3 runs 11 residues. V was shortened by 2 bases and J by 2 bases, with 2 bases between the two germline ends. CDR3 nucleotides: TGCGCCAGCAGCTTCGCCTACGAGCAGTACTTC. Protein product: CASSFAYEQYF.

This chain uses TRBV7-2 with TRBJ2-7, with 10 bases that match TRBD2. This CDR3 is built from 16 residues. From germline, CDR1 is SGHTA and CDR2 FQGNSA. V was clipped by 4 bases and J by 5 bases; unmatched bases: 11. CDR3 sequence: CASSSTASGRSNEQYF. The CDR3 region has the DNA TGTGCCAGCAGCTCTACTGCTAGCGGGAGATCCAACGAGCAGTACTTC.

J is TRBJ1-5 and V is TRBV5-1; TRBD1 matches 8 bases. Trimming removed 0 bases from V and 2 bases from J; junction bases left unmatched: 16. This CDR3 has 20 residues. Germline V gene lookup returns CDR1 SGHRS and CDR2 YFSETQ. The CDR3: CASSLAPRRQGASGNQPQHF. In DNA, the CDR3 is TGCGCCAGCAGCTTGGCACCACGGCGTCAGGGGGCTTCGGGCAATCAGCCCCAGCATTTT.